This section outlines one TCR beta chain sequence together with its context. In the original processing: Researchers report that nucleated cell counts were estimated from reference gene primer amplification. Using immunoSEQ multiplex PCR, the repertoire was profiled, and TCRdb retains in-frame clones only, with some absent. That table gives V, J and clone size, and the DNA gave D and trimming. The repertoire holds about 74,000 clones, with around 90% as singletons. The sample belongs to a study of blood T cell repertoires in COVID-19. Turning to the study itself: PBMCs, B-cell-depleted T cells, or T cells provided the cDNA or gDNA that made up the material.

Trimming took 5 bases from V and 5 from J; bases not matched to a gene: 7. Germline lookup yields CDR1 SGHTA and CDR2 FQGNSA. The CDR3 has 14 amino acids. The chain employs TRBV7-2 and TRBJ2-5; 8 positions agree with TRBD2. The sequencing input was peripheral blood. The source is a woman older than 75 with active or convalescent COVID-19. The CDR3 protein is CASSPGLAMETQYF. CDR3 DNA: TGTGCCAGCAGCCCCGGACTAGCCATGGAGACCCAGTACTTC.